These 22 T cell receptor beta chains originate from one sample sequenced in a study of blood T cell repertoires in COVID-19. Some clones are missing from TCRdb's copy, which holds only in-frame ones; the method was immunoSEQ multiplex PCR. This sample has 470,000 or so clones, with around 90% found just once. Material: PBMCs or T cells enriched from blood (not recorded which). Source of these receptors: a woman under 30 with acute COVID-19.

This clone appeared once. This chain joins TRBV20-1 and TRBJ2-7; no clear D gene. The ends were cut back, 6 bases at V and 1 base at J, with 7 bases in the middle. Germline CDR1 reads DFQATT; CDR2 reads SNEGSKA (reference sequence). The CDR3 loop spans 11 amino acids. In DNA, the CDR3 is TGCAGTGCGGGCGAATCCTACGAGCAGTACTTC. Residues: CSAGESYEQYF.

The genes are TRBV28 and TRBJ1-2, with 7 nucleotides matching TRBD1. The CDR3 is made up of 13 amino acids. CDR1 MDHEN and CDR2 SYDVKM come from the germline V gene. Trimming cost V 2 bases and J 3 bases; bases outside gene matches: 0. The CDR3 DNA reads as TGTGCCAGCAGTTTACAGGGGGACTATGGCTACACCTTC. It codes for CASSLQGDYGYTF.

This chain links TRBV10-3 with TRBJ2-7, with 11 bases aligning to TRBD1. Germline CDR1 is ENHRY and CDR2 is SYGVKD. V trimming: 7 bases; J trimming: 1 base; junction bases outside the gene matches: 6. The CDR3 loop spans 15 amino acids. The CDR3 is CAITPGQGESYEQYF. The CDR3 nucleotides read TGTGCCATCACGCCGGGACAGGGGGAGTCCTACGAGCAGTACTTC.

The chain uses TRBV28 and TRBJ1-6; D is unclear. The CDR3 extends over 17 amino acids. V lost 6 bases, J lost 0 bases, and 15 bases lay in between. Germline V gene lookup returns CDR1 MDHEN and CDR2 SYDVKM. CDR3 DNA: TGTGCCAGCAGCCCTACCCCCACGAGCTCCTATAATTCACCCCTCCACTTT. The encoded protein is CASSPTPTSSYNSPLHF.

The chain employs TRBV30 and TRBJ1-6; 7 nucleotides line up with TRBD1. The germline V gene has CDR1 GTSNPN and CDR2 SVGIG (reference sequence). The CDR3 contains 14 residues. V dropped 3 bases and J dropped 3; count of bases not matched to a gene: 2. CDR3 residues: CAWRGQLYNSPLHF. CDR3 DNA sequence: TGTGCCTGGAGGGGACAGCTCTATAATTCACCCCTCCACTTT.

The chain combines TRBV4-3 with TRBJ2-5; unclear D gene. Germline-derived CDR1 and CDR2 are LGHNA and YSLEER. The CDR3 has 14 residues. V shed 0 bases and J shed 4 bases, with 9 bases lying between them. CDR3 loop: CASSQEIAGETQYF. CDR3 DNA sequence: TGCGCCAGCAGCCAAGAGATAGCCGGAGAGACCCAGTACTTC.

The chain recombines TRBV6-5 with TRBJ2-7; 8 nucleotides align to TRBD1. Germline V lookup: CDR1 MNHEY, CDR2 SVGAGI. J was trimmed by 6 bases and V by 2 bases; bases with no gene match: 12. The CDR3 length is 16 residues. This chain's CDR3 is CASSYGWPGGPVEQYF. CDR3 nucleotides: TGTGCCAGCAGTTACGGTTGGCCAGGGGGCCCGGTCGAGCAGTACTTC.

CDR3 sequence (DNA): TGCGCCAGCAGCCCAACTAGCGGAGGGGGGTACCAAGAGACCCAGTACTTC. Its protein product is CASSPTSGGGYQETQYF. This sequence joins TRBV5-1 and TRBJ2-5; 8 bases are shared with TRBD2. Germline assignment: CDR1 SGHRS and CDR2 YFSETQ. Trimming took 4 bases from V and 0 from J; bases not matched to a gene: 11. The CDR3 is made up of 17 amino acids. Variable domain in full (rest from reference TRBV5-1 and TRBJ2-5): KAGVTQTPRYLIKTRGQQVTLSCSPISGHRSVSWYQQTPGQGLQFLFEYFSETQRNKGNFPGRFSGRQFSNSRSEMNVSTLELGDSALYLCASSPTSGGGYQETQYFGPGTRLLVL.

In this sample, this clone turned up a few times. The CDR3 nucleotides are TGTGCCAGCAGCCGGAGACTGGCTAATGAAAAACTGTTTTTT. Its translation is CASSRRLANEKLFF. This chain connects TRBV2 to TRBJ1-4; D is unclear. V lost 6 bases to trimming and J lost 3 bases, with 11 bases between them. The length of the CDR3 is 14 residues. The germline V gene encodes CDR1 SNHLY and CDR2 FYNNEI.

The genes are TRBV6-5 and TRBJ2-2, with D unresolved. Germline CDR1 MNHEY, CDR2 SVGAGI. The CDR3 contains 15 residues. Trimming pared 1 base from V and 5 bases from J, leaving 11 bases between. CDR3 sequence (DNA): TGTGCCAGCAGTTACTGGGCCCCCCTGACCGGGGAGCTGTTTTTT. Amino acids: CASSYWAPLTGELFF.

The chain recombines TRBV7-8 with TRBJ2-1; 9 bases are shared with TRBD2. The germline V gene has CDR1 SGHVS and CDR2 FQNEAQ. V shed 3 bases, J shed 7 bases, and the junction held 7 bases outside the gene matches. The CDR3 spans 15 residues. CDR3 amino acids: CASSFRSGSPNEQFF. Written as DNA, the CDR3 is TGTGCCAGCAGCTTCCGTAGCGGGAGTCCAAATGAGCAGTTCTTC. The full variable domain, rest sourced from reference TRBV7-8 and TRBJ2-1, is GAGVSQSPRYKVAKRGQDVALRCDPISGHVSLFWYQQALGQGPEFLTYFQNEAQLDKSGLPSDRFFAERPEGSVSTLKIQRTQQEDSAVYLCASSFRSGSPNEQFFGPGTRLTVL.

This sequence joins TRBV28 and TRBJ2-1; TRBD2 aligns across 10 bases. This CDR3 is 14 amino acids long. Trimming removed 2 bases from V and 13 bases from J; junction bases left unmatched: 8. Germline CDR1 is MDHEN and CDR2 is SYDVKM. This chain's CDR3 is CASSLIKREGLQFF. CDR3 sequence (DNA): TGTGCCAGCAGTTTAATAAAGCGGGAGGGCCTCCAGTTCTTC.

Regarding this clone: The identical CDR3 is also encoded by other nucleotide sequences in the sample. The chain is built from TRBV27 and TRBJ2-7; 7 bases map to TRBD1. V shed 3 bases and J 3 bases; nucleotides not matched to a gene: 2. Germline CDR1 is MNHEY and CDR2 is SMNVEV (reference sequence). This CDR3 has 13 amino acids. The CDR3 is CASSFSGGYEQYF. The CDR3 DNA reads as TGTGCCAGCAGTTTCTCAGGGGGCTACGAGCAGTACTTC.

This clone was detected only once. The rearrangement joins TRBV18 to TRBJ2-7; 7 nucleotides line up with TRBD1. Trimming took 4 bases from V and 2 from J; bases not matched to a gene: 5. Germline V gives CDR1 KGHSH, CDR2 LQKENI. The CDR3 loop spans 14 amino acids. CDR3 region: CASSQTQGTYEQYF. DNA for the CDR3: TGTGCCAGCTCACAAACACAGGGGACCTACGAGCAGTACTTC.

The chain recombines TRBV7-9 with TRBJ2-7; 8 bases agree with TRBD2. With 6 bases clipped from V and 3 bases from J, the junction kept 13 bases outside the gene matches. Germline assignment: CDR1 SEHNR and CDR2 FQNEAQ (reference sequence). This CDR3 spans 16 amino acids. CDR3 region: CASSLRRAGGLYEQYF. Here the CDR3 DNA reads TGTGCCAGCAGTCTCCGAAGGGCGGGAGGTCTCTACGAGCAGTACTTC.

DNA of the CDR3: TGTGCCAGCAGCCAGGGACAGGGACGGGCACCCCTCCACTTT. Its translation: CASSQGQGRAPLHF. The chain couples TRBV7-9 to TRBJ1-6; TRBD1 matches 9 bases. The length of the CDR3 is 14 residues. V shed 5 bases and J 11 bases; nucleotides not matched to a gene: 7. Germline assignment: CDR1 SEHNR and CDR2 FQNEAQ (reference sequence).

The V and J genes are TRBV6-2 or TRBV6-3 and TRBJ2-5; TRBD2 matches at 9 bases. The CDR3 is made up of 15 amino acids. The germline V gene encodes CDR1 MNHEY and CDR2 SVGEGT. V shed 2 bases, J shed 4 bases, and the junction held 5 bases outside the gene matches. The CDR3 DNA reads as TGTGCCAGCAGTTACGCTAGCGGGATGTTAGAGACCCAGTACTTC. Its protein product is CASSYASGMLETQYF.

The rearrangement joins TRBV19 to TRBJ1-2; 11 bases are a match to TRBD1. The CDR3 covers 17 residues. J gave up 7 bases and V 3 bases, and 13 bases lay outside the gene matches. CDR1 is LNHDA, CDR2 SQIVND, per germline (reference sequence). This CDR3 reads CASSIGGTGGLLSGYTF. The CDR3 DNA sequence: TGTGCCAGTAGTATCGGCGGGACAGGGGGTCTTTTGAGTGGCTACACCTTC.

The gene calls are TRBV5-4 and TRBJ1-3; the match to TRBD1 covers 7 bases. V shed 4 bases and J 4 bases; nucleotides not matched to a gene: 8. In germline, CDR1 is SGHNT, CDR2 YYREEE (reference sequence). The CDR3 has 15 residues. For the CDR3, the DNA is TGTGCCAGCAGCCCGGGACAGTCCCCCGGAAACACCATATATTTT. Its protein product is CASSPGQSPGNTIYF.

This chain uses TRBV19 with TRBJ2-1, with D perhaps TRBD2 (6 bases). V lost 1 base and J 7 bases, leaving 20 bases between the germline ends. This CDR3 has 17 residues. The V gene's germline CDR1 is LNHDA and CDR2 SQIVND (reference sequence). The CDR3 reads CASSIALARRGRNEQFF. For the CDR3, the DNA is TGTGCCAGTAGTATAGCACTAGCTCGGAGGGGAAGAAATGAGCAGTTCTTC.

V usage is TRBV12-3 or TRBV12-4 and J usage is TRBJ2-2; a possible D gene is TRBD1 (5 bases). V dropped 6 bases and J dropped 9 bases, with 14 bases sitting between them. The CDR3 runs to 13 residues. CDR3 residues: CASSHGQTRELFF. CDR3 in DNA: TGTGCCAGCAGCCACGGACAAACTCGGGAGCTGTTTTTT.

The J gene is TRBJ2-7, the V gene TRBV6-2 or TRBV6-3, with D perhaps matching TRBD2 (6 bases). Germline V gene data show CDR1 as MNHEY and CDR2 as SVGEGT. V lost 6 bases, J lost 6 bases, and 24 bases lay in between. The CDR3 totals 16 residues. CDR3 sequence reads: CASSWGFFGKGGEQYF. The DNA for the CDR3 is TGTGCCAGCAGCTGGGGGTTTTTCGGCAAGGGAGGCGAGCAGTACTTC.